A single TCR beta chain is shown here with its context. Other nucleotide sequences from this sample produce the same CDR3. TCRdb's copy holds only in-frame clones and misses some; the assay was immunoSEQ multiplex PCR. The data contain approximately 170,000 clones, approximately 92% of them singletons. This sample is drawn from a study of control samples from healthy donors and cancer patients. The germline V and J ends were trimmed by 3 bases and 0 bases, with 6 bases remaining between them. The CDR3 has 15 residues. The V gene's germline CDR1 is MNHEY and CDR2 SVGEGT. The sequence came from a man between 25 and 39 years old in good health. This chain uses TRBV6-2 or TRBV6-3 with TRBJ2-6; D is undetermined. The sequencing sample was made of blood. The CDR3 region is CASSYSSSGANVLTF. In DNA, the CDR3 is TGTGCCAGCAGTTATTCCTCCTCTGGGGCCAACGTCCTGACTTTC.